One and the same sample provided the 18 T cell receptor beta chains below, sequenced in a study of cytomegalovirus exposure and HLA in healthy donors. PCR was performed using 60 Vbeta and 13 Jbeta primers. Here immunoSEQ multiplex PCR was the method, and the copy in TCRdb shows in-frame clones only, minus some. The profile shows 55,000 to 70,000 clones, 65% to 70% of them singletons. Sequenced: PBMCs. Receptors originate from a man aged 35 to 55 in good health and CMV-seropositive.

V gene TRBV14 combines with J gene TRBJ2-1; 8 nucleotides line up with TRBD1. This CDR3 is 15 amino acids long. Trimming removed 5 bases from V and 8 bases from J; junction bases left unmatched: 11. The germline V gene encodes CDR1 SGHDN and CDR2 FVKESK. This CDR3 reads CASSSGAGGKDEQFF. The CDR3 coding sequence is TGTGCCAGCAGCTCAGGGGCAGGGGGCAAGGATGAGCAGTTCTTC.

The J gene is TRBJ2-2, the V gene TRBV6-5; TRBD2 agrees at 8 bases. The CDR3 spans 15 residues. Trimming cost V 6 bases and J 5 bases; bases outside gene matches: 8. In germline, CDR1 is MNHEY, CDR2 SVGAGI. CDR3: CASSPGLAGTGELFF. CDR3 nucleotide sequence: TGTGCCAGCAGCCCTGGACTAGCAGGGACCGGGGAGCTGTTTTTT.

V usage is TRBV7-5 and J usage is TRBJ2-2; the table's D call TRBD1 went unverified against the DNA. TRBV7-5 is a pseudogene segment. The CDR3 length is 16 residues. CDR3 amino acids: CASSLKGQGITGELFF. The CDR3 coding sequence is TGTGCCAGCAGCTTAAAAGGACAGGGAATCACCGGGGAGCTGTTTTTT.

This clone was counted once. As DNA, the CDR3 is TGTGCCTGGCAAGGACAGGGCAATCAGCCCCAGCATTTT. It codes for CAWQGQGNQPQHF. This sequence joins TRBV30 and TRBJ1-5, with TRBD1 matching 7 bases. CDR1 is GTSNPN, CDR2 SVGIG, per germline (reference sequence). The CDR3 length is 13 residues. V gave up 5 bases and J gave up 2 bases; unmatched junction bases: 3.

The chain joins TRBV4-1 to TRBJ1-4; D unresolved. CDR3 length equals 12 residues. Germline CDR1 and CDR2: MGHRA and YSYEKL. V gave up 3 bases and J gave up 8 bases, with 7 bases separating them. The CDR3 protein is CASSQGGEKLFF. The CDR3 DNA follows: TGCGCCAGCAGCCAGGGAGGAGAAAAACTGTTTTTT.

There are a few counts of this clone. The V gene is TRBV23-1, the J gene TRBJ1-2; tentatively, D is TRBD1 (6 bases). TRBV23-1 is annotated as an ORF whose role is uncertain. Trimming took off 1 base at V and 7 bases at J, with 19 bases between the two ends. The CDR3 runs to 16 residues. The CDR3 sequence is CASSQLQGNASSGYTF. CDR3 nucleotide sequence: TGCGCCAGCAGTCAATTACAGGGAAATGCAAGCTCTGGCTACACCTTC.

CDR3: CAWSVRGRGGHTEAFF. The DNA of the CDR3 is TGTGCCTGGAGTGTACGGGGTAGGGGAGGGCACACTGAAGCTTTCTTT. This chain uses TRBV30 with TRBJ1-1; D perhaps matches TRBD1 (5 bases). Germline CDR1 and CDR2: GTSNPN and SVGIG (reference sequence). Trimming shortened V by 0 bases and J by 3 bases, and 17 bases separated the two germline ends. The CDR3 runs 16 residues.

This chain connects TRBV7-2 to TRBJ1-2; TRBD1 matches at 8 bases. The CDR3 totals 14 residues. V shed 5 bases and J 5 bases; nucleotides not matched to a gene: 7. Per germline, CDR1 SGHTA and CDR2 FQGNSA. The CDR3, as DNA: TGTGCCAGCAGCCCACCCCGACAGGGGTATGGCTACACCTTC. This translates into CASSPPRQGYGYTF.

The CDR3 DNA is TGTGCCACCAGCAGGACAGGGGAAGTGGGGGAGCAGTACTTC. Its protein product is CATSRTGEVGEQYF. V and J are TRBV15 and TRBJ2-7; 8 bases line up with TRBD1. The CDR3 loop spans 14 amino acids. V shed 3 bases and J 7 bases; nucleotides not matched to a gene: 8. Germline-derived CDR1 and CDR2 are LNHNV and YYDKDF (reference sequence).

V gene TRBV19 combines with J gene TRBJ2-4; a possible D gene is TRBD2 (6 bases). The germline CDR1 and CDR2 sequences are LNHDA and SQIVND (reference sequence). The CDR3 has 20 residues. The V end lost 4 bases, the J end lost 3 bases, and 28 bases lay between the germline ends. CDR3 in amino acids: CASSTPWRAYEESSKNIQYF. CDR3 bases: TGTGCCAGTAGTACACCGTGGAGGGCCTACGAAGAGTCTAGCAAAAACATTCAGTACTTC.

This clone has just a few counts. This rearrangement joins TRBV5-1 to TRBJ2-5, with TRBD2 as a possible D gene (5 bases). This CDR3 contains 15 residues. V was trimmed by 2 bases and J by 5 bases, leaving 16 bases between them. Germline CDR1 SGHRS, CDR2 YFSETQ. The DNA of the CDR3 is TGCGCCAGCAGCTTTGAAGGGTATCGCGGGGAGACCCAGTACTTC. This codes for CASSFEGYRGETQYF. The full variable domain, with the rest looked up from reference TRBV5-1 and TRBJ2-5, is KAGVTQTPRYLIKTRGQQVTLSCSPISGHRSVSWYQQTPGQGLQFLFEYFSETQRNKGNFPGRFSGRQFSNSRSEMNVSTLELGDSALYLCASSFEGYRGETQYFGPGTRLLVL.

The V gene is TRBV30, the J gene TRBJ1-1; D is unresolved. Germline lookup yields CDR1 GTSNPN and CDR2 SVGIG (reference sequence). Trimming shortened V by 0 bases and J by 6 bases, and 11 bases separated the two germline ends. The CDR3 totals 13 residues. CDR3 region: CAWSVFPTSEAFF. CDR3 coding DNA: TGTGCCTGGAGTGTTTTCCCTACGTCTGAAGCTTTCTTT. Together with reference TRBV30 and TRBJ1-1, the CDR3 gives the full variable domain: SQTIHQWPATLVQPVGSPLSLECTVEGTSNPNLYWYRQAAGRGLQLLFYSVGIGQISSEVPQNLSASRPQDRQFILSSKKLLLSDSGFYLCAWSVFPTSEAFFGQGTRLTVV.

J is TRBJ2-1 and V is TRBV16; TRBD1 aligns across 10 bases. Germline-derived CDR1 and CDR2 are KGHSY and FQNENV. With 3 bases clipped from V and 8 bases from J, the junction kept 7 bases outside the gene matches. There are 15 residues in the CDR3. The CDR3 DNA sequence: TGTGCCAGCAGCCAGGGACAGGGGCGGTTGGATGAGCAGTTCTTC. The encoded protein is CASSQGQGRLDEQFF.

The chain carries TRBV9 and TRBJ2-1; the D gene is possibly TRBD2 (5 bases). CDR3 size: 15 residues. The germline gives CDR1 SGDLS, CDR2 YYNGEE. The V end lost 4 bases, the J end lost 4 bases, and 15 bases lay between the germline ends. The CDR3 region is CASSKNRDAYNEQFF. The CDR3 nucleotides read TGTGCCAGCAGCAAAAACCGGGATGCTTACAATGAGCAGTTCTTC.

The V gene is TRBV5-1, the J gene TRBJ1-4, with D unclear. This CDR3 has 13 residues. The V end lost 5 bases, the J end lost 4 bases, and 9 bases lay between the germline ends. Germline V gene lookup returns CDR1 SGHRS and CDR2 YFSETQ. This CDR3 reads CASRLRVNEKLFF. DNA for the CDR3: TGCGCCAGCAGACTACGGGTTAATGAAAAACTGTTTTTT. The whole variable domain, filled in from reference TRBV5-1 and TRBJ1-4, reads KAGVTQTPRYLIKTRGQQVTLSCSPISGHRSVSWYQQTPGQGLQFLFEYFSETQRNKGNFPGRFSGRQFSNSRSEMNVSTLELGDSALYLCASRLRVNEKLFFGSGTQLSVL.

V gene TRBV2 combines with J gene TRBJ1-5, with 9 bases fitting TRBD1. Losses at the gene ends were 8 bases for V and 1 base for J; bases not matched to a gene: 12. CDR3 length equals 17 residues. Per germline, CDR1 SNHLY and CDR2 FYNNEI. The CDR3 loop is CASSGTGSFWSNQPQHF. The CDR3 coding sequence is TGTGCCAGCTCCGGGACAGGGTCCTTCTGGAGCAATCAGCCCCAGCATTTT. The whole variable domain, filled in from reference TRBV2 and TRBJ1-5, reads EPEVTQTPSHQVTQMGQEVILRCVPISNHLYFYWYRQILGQKVEFLVSFYNNEISEKSEIFDDQFSVERPDGSNFTLKIRSTKLEDSAMYFCASSGTGSFWSNQPQHFGDGTRLSIL.

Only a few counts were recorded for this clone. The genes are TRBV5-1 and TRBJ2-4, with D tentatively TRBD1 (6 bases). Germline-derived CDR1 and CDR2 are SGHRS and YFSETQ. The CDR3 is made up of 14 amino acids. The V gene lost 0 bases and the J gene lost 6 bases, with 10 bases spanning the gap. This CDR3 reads CASSLDRAGNIQYF. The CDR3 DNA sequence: TGCGCCAGCAGCTTGGACAGGGCGGGAAACATTCAGTACTTC.

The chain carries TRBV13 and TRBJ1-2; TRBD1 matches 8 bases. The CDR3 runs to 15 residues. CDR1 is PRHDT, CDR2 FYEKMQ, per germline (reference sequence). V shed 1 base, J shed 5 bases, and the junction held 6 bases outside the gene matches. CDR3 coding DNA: TGTGCCAGCAGCTTAGTAAGACAGGGGACGTATGGCTACACCTTC. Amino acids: CASSLVRQGTYGYTF. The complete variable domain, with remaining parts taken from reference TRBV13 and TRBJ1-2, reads AAGVIQSPRHLIKEKRETATLKCYPIPRHDTVYWYQQGPGQDPQFLISFYEKMQSDKGSIPDRFSAQQFSDYHSELNMSSLELGDSALYFCASSLVRQGTYGYTFGSGTRLTVV.